This TCR beta chain was recovered during a study of blood T cell repertoires in COVID-19. At the level of the study: The samples span acute and convalescent COVID-19 from the United States, Italy and Spain. The cDNA or gDNA used as material had been derived from T cells, B-cell-depleted T cells, or PBMCs.

Per the original methods: Estimates of nucleated cell counts were drawn from the amplification of reference gene primers. Method: immunoSEQ multiplex PCR; TCRdb's copy keeps in-frame clones and lacks some. The DNA was the basis for D and trimming; V, J and clone size are from that table. The top ten hold around 1.5% of the sample, which has about 300,000 clones, 85% to 90% seen once. V dropped 1 base and J dropped 0 bases, with 13 bases sitting between them. CDR1 SGHRS and CDR2 YFSETQ come from the germline V gene. This CDR3 has 16 residues. This chain links TRBV5-1 with TRBJ1-1; TRBD1 is a possible D gene (5 bases). The clonotype originates from a woman between 40 and 55 years old who had recovered from COVID-19. Sequences were obtained from peripheral blood. CDR3 nucleotide sequence: TGCGCCAGCAGCTTGATCTGGGGCAGATTGAACACTGAAGCTTTCTTT. Its translation: CASSLIWGRLNTEAFF.